This T cell receptor (beta chain) was recorded in a study of radiotherapy plus CTLA-4 blockade in lung cancer. Whole-study context: Across the patients, objective responses occurred in approximately 17%, and disease control in about 29%. Broader study findings: Tumor-origin TCR clones grew in blood after radiotherapy plus ipilimumab.

Profiling relied on immunoSEQ multiplex PCR, and the TCRdb table lists in-frame clones only, not all of them. The sample lists approximately 76,000 clones, 60% to 85% seen once, with around 4% in the top ten. Points on this clone: Its antigen is unknown.

CTLA-4 blockade with ipilimumab, together with focal radiation, was given to patients with chemo-refractory metastatic non-small-cell lung cancer. The CDR3 totals 13 residues. Germline values: CDR1 GTSNPN, CDR2 SVGIG (reference sequence). V was trimmed by 4 bases and J by 10 bases, leaving 17 bases between them. The rearrangement uses TRBV30 and TRBJ2-1; tentatively, D is TRBD1 (6 bases). The input for sequencing was peripheral blood, taken from a patient treated with radiotherapy plus ipilimumab. This TCR derives from a human donor with non-small cell lung cancer who had a partial response to radiotherapy plus ipilimumab. Some clones in this sample may be carry-over from other donors' samples. The CDR3 reads CAWNRERRGEQFF. In nucleotides, the CDR3 is TGTGCCTGGAACAGGGAAAGGCGCGGCGAGCAGTTCTTC.